Below are 26 T cell receptor beta chains sequenced from a single sample in a study of T cell repertoires in cytomegalovirus infection (dated by TCRdb to the late 2010s). These reads were obtained on an Illumina HiSeq 1500. The public sequencing data were trimmed at Q25 with fastp and processed into clonotypes with MiXCR by TCRdb, which kept only in-frame beta chains. A single entry per CDR3 protein holds the most common genes and DNA from its merged rows. This sample comprises about 100,000 distinct CDR3 sequences, roughly a quarter of them detected only once. Together, the top ten hold 35% to 50% of the sample. The sample consisted of CD8+ T cells from PBMCs. The receptors derive from a human donor in good health (CMV status not recorded). Some clones in this sample may be carry-over from other donors' samples.

The chain couples TRBV19 to TRBJ2-6, with 10 bases matching TRBD1. The CDR3 has 18 residues. The V and J ends lost 5 bases and 1 base, in that order; junction bases with no gene match: 8. Germline V gene lookup returns CDR1 LNHDA and CDR2 SQIVND (reference sequence). The CDR3 sequence: CASSSRDRGRSGANVLTF. CDR3 nucleotide sequence: TGTGCCAGTAGTTCCCGGGACAGGGGACGTTCTGGGGCCAACGTCCTGACTTTC.

By frequency in the sample, this clonotype is medium-sized. The V call is TRBV19, the J call TRBJ2-3; 10 nucleotides line up with TRBD2. Germline lookup yields CDR1 LNHDA and CDR2 SQIVND (reference sequence). Trimming at V came to 0 bases and at J to 1 base, leaving 13 bases not matched to a gene. CDR3 length equals 20 residues. The CDR3 DNA sequence: TGTGCCAGTAGTATAGATGAACTAGCGGGGATTAAGGCTGGCACAGATACGCAGTATTTT. Translating it yields CASSIDELAGIKAGTDTQYF.

The V gene is TRBV27, the J gene TRBJ2-7; 8 nucleotides line up with TRBD1. The CDR3 has 15 amino acids. Germline trimming cut 5 bases from V and 5 bases from J; bases unmatched to any gene: 11. Germline-derived CDR1 and CDR2 are MNHEY and SMNVEV (reference sequence). CDR3 in amino acids: CASSQSGTGSNEQYF. CDR3 nucleotides: TGTGCCAGCAGTCAATCCGGGACAGGTTCCAACGAGCAGTACTTC.

This clonotype was recorded a few times. V is TRBV7-9 and J is TRBJ1-2, with a tentative D call TRBD1 (6 bases). CDR3 length: 17 residues. The V gene's germline CDR1 is SEHNR and CDR2 FQNEAQ (reference sequence). Trimming took off 5 bases at V and 1 base at J, with 20 bases between the two ends. CDR3 bases: TGTGCCAGCAGCCCGTCCTTAACAGGGTTGTATAACTATGGCTACACCTTC. It translates to CASSPSLTGLYNYGYTF. Filled out from reference TRBV7-9 and TRBJ1-2, the complete variable domain reads DTGVSQNPRHKITKRGQNVTFRCDPISEHNRLYWYRQTLGQGPEFLTYFQNEAQLEKSRLLSDRFSAERPKGSFSTLEIQRTEQGDSAMYLCASSPSLTGLYNYGYTFGSGTRLTVV.

This sequence joins TRBV6-4 and TRBJ2-3, with D possibly TRBD2 on 6 matching bases. CDR1 and CDR2 (germline): MRHNA, SNTAGT. V was cut by 4 bases and J by 1 base, with 12 bases left in between. The CDR3 has 15 residues. Here the CDR3 reads CASSVGLRGTDTQYF. In nucleotides, the CDR3 is TGTGCCAGCAGTGTAGGACTAAGGGGCACAGATACGCAGTATTTT.

This chain uses TRBV5-4 with TRBJ2-5; possible D gene TRBD1, 6 bases. Germline V gives CDR1 SGHNT, CDR2 YYREEE (reference sequence). V lost 1 base to trimming and J lost 5 bases, with 18 bases between them. The CDR3 consists of 16 residues. The chain's CDR3 is CASSLSLLQGGETQYF. The CDR3 coding sequence is TGTGCCAGCAGCTTGAGCCTCTTACAGGGCGGTGAGACCCAGTACTTC.

This chain connects TRBV6-5 to TRBJ2-2; TRBD2 aligns across 13 bases. Germline V gene sequence: CDR1 MNHEY, CDR2 SVGAGI. The length of the CDR3 is 16 residues. V was clipped by 6 bases and J by 8 bases; unmatched bases: 9. The CDR3 is CASRGTSGNRKGELFF. CDR3 in DNA: TGTGCCAGCAGGGGGACTAGCGGGAACAGGAAGGGGGAGCTGTTTTTT.

This clonotype showed up just a few times. The chain carries TRBV28 and TRBJ2-3; D is unresolved. Germline V gene sequence: CDR1 MDHEN, CDR2 SYDVKM. The CDR3 is made up of 13 amino acids. Trimming stripped 1 base from V and 1 base from J, with 3 bases between. CDR3 bases: TGTGCCAGCAGTTTATTCCGCACAGATACGCAGTATTTT. As protein: CASSLFRTDTQYF.

The chain has TRBV5-1 and TRBJ2-7; tentative D call: TRBD2 (6 bases). The CDR3 has 15 residues. The germline V gene encodes CDR1 SGHRS and CDR2 YFSETQ. V was pared by 1 base and J by 5 bases, with 16 bases between. The CDR3 DNA reads TGCGCCAGCAGCTTGTCAGTCCGGGAGAGGCACGAGCAGTACTTC. Residues: CASSLSVRERHEQYF.

The V call is TRBV12-3 or TRBV12-4, the J call TRBJ2-3, with TRBD2 matching over 7 bases. CDR3 length: 15 amino acids. The V gene end was trimmed by 3 bases and the J gene end by 4 bases; junction bases not matched to a gene: 7. CDR3 coding DNA: TGTGCCAGCAGTTTCGGGGGAGGGCCGGCAGATACGCAGTATTTT. This translates into CASSFGGGPADTQYF.

This clonotype appeared a few times. This chain uses TRBV13 with TRBJ2-3; possible D gene TRBD1, 5 bases. The CDR3 runs to 15 residues. Trimming stripped 0 bases from V and 2 bases from J, with 9 bases between. Germline CDR1 and CDR2: PRHDT and FYEKMQ (reference sequence). The CDR3 sequence: CASSLGDISTDTQYF. As DNA, the CDR3 is TGTGCCAGCAGCTTAGGGGACATCTCCACAGATACGCAGTATTTT.

The genes are TRBV7-2 and TRBJ2-1, with TRBD2 matching 8 bases. Trimming cost V 6 bases and J 9 bases; bases outside gene matches: 7. Germline V lookup: CDR1 SGHTA, CDR2 FQGNSA. CDR3 length equals 13 residues. This CDR3 reads CASRAGVGIEQFF. As DNA, the CDR3 is TGTGCCAGCAGAGCGGGAGTGGGTATTGAGCAGTTCTTC.

Remarks on this clonotype: The junction departs from the called germline gene at one end, perhaps through a read error. The chain joins TRBV7-9 to TRBJ2-5, with D maybe TRBD2 (6 bases). Germline V gene lookup returns CDR1 SEHNR and CDR2 FQNEAQ (reference sequence). CDR3 length equals 15 residues. CDR3 in amino acids: CASSLNPGDQEAQYF. CDR3 coding DNA: TGTGCCAGCAGCTTAAACCCGGGGGACCAAGAGGCCCAGTACTTC.

By sample share, this clonotype is medium-sized. The chain employs TRBV7-8 and TRBJ1-1; D not certain. CDR1 and CDR2 from the germline V gene are SGHVS and FQNEAQ. The V end was cut by 5 bases, the J end by 0 bases, with 7 bases between. The CDR3 runs 13 residues. The CDR3 coding sequence is TGTGCCAGCAGCCCCGAGATGAACACTGAAGCTTTCTTT. Encoded protein: CASSPEMNTEAFF.

In its sample, this clonotype was seen a few times. The chain couples TRBV27 to TRBJ2-1; D unresolved. Germline lookup yields CDR1 MNHEY and CDR2 SMNVEV (reference sequence). V was trimmed by 7 bases and J by 4 bases, leaving 14 bases between them. CDR3 length: 14 residues. The CDR3 loop is CASTQAGRYNEQFF. CDR3 nucleotide sequence: TGTGCCAGCACCCAAGCCGGTCGGTACAATGAGCAGTTCTTC.

This clonotype was observed a handful of times. The gene calls are TRBV29-1 and TRBJ2-1, with 8 positions matching TRBD2. The trim removed 3 bases at V and 3 bases at J, leaving 4 bases unmatched. The CDR3 consists of 14 residues. Germline CDR1 is SQVTM and CDR2 is ANQGSEA. Here the CDR3 DNA reads TGCAGCGTTGATACTAGCGGTCTCTACAATGAGCAGTTCTTC. Protein: CSVDTSGLYNEQFF.

The gene calls are TRBV6-6 and TRBJ1-5, with D possibly matching TRBD1 (6 bases). V was pared by 6 bases and J by 0 bases, with 24 bases between. Germline V lookup: CDR1 MNHNY, CDR2 SVGAGI (reference sequence). The CDR3 has 19 residues. The CDR3 coding sequence is TGTGCCAGCAGCCCATTCCAAGTTCGACAGGAAAATAGCAATCAGCCCCAGCATTTT. Amino acids: CASSPFQVRQENSNQPQHF.

The chain recombines TRBV7-9 with TRBJ2-2; 8 bases are shared with TRBD1. CDR3 length: 16 amino acids. In germline, CDR1 is SEHNR, CDR2 FQNEAQ (reference sequence). Unmatched junction bases numbered 8, after V lost 2 bases and J lost 6 bases. CDR3 sequence reads: CASSLPTQTGAGELFF. For the CDR3, the DNA is TGTGCCAGCAGCTTACCCACACAGACAGGGGCCGGGGAGCTGTTTTTT.

This chain connects TRBV12-3 or TRBV12-4 to TRBJ2-7; 7 bases are a match to TRBD1. The CDR3 is made up of 13 amino acids. With V trimmed by 2 bases and J by 5 bases, 3 bases remained unmatched. In nucleotides, the CDR3 is TGTGCCAGCAGTTTAACAGGGGACCACGAGCAGTACTTC. The encoded protein is CASSLTGDHEQYF.

The chain links TRBV15 to TRBJ1-2, with D perhaps matching TRBD1 (6 bases). CDR1 and CDR2 from the germline V gene are LNHNV and YYDKDF (reference sequence). The CDR3 has 14 amino acids. V shed 5 bases and J shed 8 bases, with 18 bases lying between them. The CDR3 DNA reads as TGTGCCACCAGCGAGACGGGGGGCGCGAAGGGCTACACCTTC. Encoded protein: CATSETGGAKGYTF.

This clonotype came up many times. The V gene is TRBV7-9, the J gene TRBJ2-1; D is perhaps TRBD2 (6 bases). There are 14 residues in the CDR3. Germline V gives CDR1 SEHNR, CDR2 FQNEAQ (reference sequence). Deletions cut 5 bases from V and 5 bases from J, with 13 bases between. CDR3 region: CASSPRGDDNEQFF. The CDR3 DNA follows: TGTGCCAGCAGCCCCCGCGGGGATGACAATGAGCAGTTCTTC.

The chain's CDR3 is CASSFPGGSGANVLTF. CDR3 nucleotide sequence: TGTGCCAGCAGCTTCCCCGGGGGGTCTGGGGCCAACGTCCTGACTTTC. The chain links TRBV11-3 to TRBJ2-6, with 7 bases identical to TRBD2. The germline V gene encodes CDR1 SGHNT and CDR2 YENEEA. The J segment lost 1 base and the V segment lost 3 bases, leaving 3 bases of the junction unmatched. The CDR3 totals 16 residues. The variable domain in full, completed from reference TRBV11-3 and TRBJ2-6, reads EAGVVQSPRYKIIEKKQPVAFWCNPISGHNTLYWYLQNLGQGPELLIRYENEEAVDDSQLPKDRFSAERLKGVDSTLKIQPAELGDSAVYLCASSFPGGSGANVLTFGAGSRLTVL.

The chain carries TRBV29-1 and TRBJ2-5; D tentatively fits TRBD1 or TRBD2 (6 bases each). Germline CDR1 and CDR2: SQVTM and ANQGSEA. CDR3 length: 13 amino acids. V was cut by 2 bases and J by 5 bases, with 12 bases left in between. Written as DNA, the CDR3 is TGCAGCGTTGAATCCGGGGGCGGTGAGACCCAGTACTTC. Amino acid sequence: CSVESGGGETQYF.

In this sample, this clonotype turned up many times. The chain recombines TRBV11-2 with TRBJ2-1; perhaps TRBD1 as D (6 bases). Between the trimmed V and J ends, which lost 2 bases and 2 bases, there was a span of 10 bases. Germline V gives CDR1 SGHAT, CDR2 FQNNGV. The CDR3 extends over 15 amino acids. The CDR3 sequence: CASSLTGHPYNEQFF. CDR3 bases: TGTGCCAGCAGCTTAACAGGGCACCCCTACAATGAGCAGTTCTTC.

The chain uses TRBV20-1 and TRBJ2-7; D is possibly TRBD1 (5 bases). With 1 base removed from V and 3 bases from J, the gap between germline ends came to 13 bases. Germline CDR1 and CDR2: DFQATT and SNEGSKA (reference sequence). The CDR3 sequence is 14 residues long. CDR3 in amino acids: CSARVPGRGYEQYF. The CDR3, as DNA: TGCAGTGCTAGAGTCCCAGGTAGGGGCTACGAGCAGTACTTC.

This clonotype appeared a few times. The chain uses TRBV28 and TRBJ2-7; TRBD1 matches 7 bases. Germline CDR1 and CDR2: MDHEN and SYDVKM. This CDR3 has 14 residues. V lost 4 bases to trimming and J lost 0 bases; unmatched junction nucleotides: 3. Written as DNA, the CDR3 is TGTGCCAGCAGTTCTGACAGGGCCTCCTACGAGCAGTACTTC. It is translated as CASSSDRASYEQYF.